The 30 T cell receptor beta chains given below trace back to one sample, sequenced in a study of blood T cell repertoires in COVID-19. Here immunoSEQ multiplex PCR was the method, and the copy in TCRdb shows in-frame clones only, minus some. The table has about 110,000 clones, almost 80% seen once. The sample consisted of peripheral blood. These receptors were taken from a woman of 80 years or more with active or convalescent COVID-19.

This clone is medium-sized in the sample. The V call is TRBV5-1, the J call TRBJ2-7; a possible D gene is TRBD2 (5 bases). The CDR3 has 14 residues. CDR1 SGHRS and CDR2 YFSETQ come from the germline V gene. V lost 0 bases, J lost 2 bases, and 9 bases lay in between. CDR3 amino acids: CASSLGGFAYEQYF. CDR3 nucleotide sequence: TGCGCCAGCAGCTTGGGAGGGTTCGCCTACGAGCAGTACTTC.

This clone was detected only a few times. The chain combines TRBV5-5 with TRBJ1-4, with TRBD1 matching over 7 bases. The germline CDR1 and CDR2 sequences are SGHKS and YYEKEE (reference sequence). The CDR3 is 17 residues long. The ends lost 0 bases at V and 8 bases at J; junction bases unmatched: 13. CDR3 residues: CASSLVGQAFIGEKLFF. CDR3 nucleotide sequence: TGTGCCAGCAGCTTGGTAGGACAGGCCTTCATTGGGGAAAAACTGTTTTTT.

The V call is TRBV6-6, the J call TRBJ2-5; D unresolved. Germline values: CDR1 MNHNY, CDR2 SVGAGI (reference sequence). With 5 bases removed from V and 4 bases from J, the gap between germline ends came to 8 bases. The CDR3 is 12 residues long. For the CDR3, the DNA is TGTGCCAGCAGTGGCCGTCTAGAGACCCAGTACTTC. Translated, it gives CASSGRLETQYF.

The genes are TRBV5-1 and TRBJ2-5, with unresolved D. The germline V and J ends were trimmed by 0 bases and 1 base, with 10 bases remaining between them. The CDR3 contains 15 residues. CDR1 and CDR2 from the germline V gene are SGHRS and YFSETQ. CDR3 residues: CASSLGAHLQETQYF. Here the CDR3 DNA reads TGCGCCAGCAGCTTGGGGGCTCACCTCCAAGAGACCCAGTACTTC.

V usage is TRBV2 and J usage is TRBJ2-2; 8 bases are a match to TRBD1. This CDR3 has 14 amino acids. In germline, CDR1 is SNHLY, CDR2 FYNNEI. J lost 3 bases, V lost 6 bases, and 3 bases had no gene match. DNA for the CDR3: TGTGCCAGCAGGGGACAGGCGTACACCGGGGAGCTGTTTTTT. Protein product: CASRGQAYTGELFF.

CDR3 nucleotide sequence: TGTGCCAGCATAACTCGGAACACTGAAGCTTTCTTT. This translates into CASITRNTEAFF. The chain links TRBV28 to TRBJ1-1; D is ambiguous. Germline V gives CDR1 MDHEN, CDR2 SYDVKM. Trimming removed 7 bases from V and 1 base from J, with 7 bases in between. CDR3 length: 12 amino acids.

The chain employs TRBV12-5 and TRBJ2-5, with D possibly being TRBD2 (6 bases). Germline values: CDR1 LGHNT, CDR2 FRNRAP. The CDR3 extends over 13 amino acids. With 5 bases removed from V and 0 bases from J, the gap between germline ends came to 7 bases. CDR3: CASGRDYQETQYF. CDR3 nucleotide sequence: TGTGCTAGTGGTAGGGACTACCAAGAGACCCAGTACTTC.

The CDR3 DNA follows: TGCGCCAGCAGCTTGAATGGGCAGGCGCCCTACGAGCAGTACTTC. Translated: CASSLNGQAPYEQYF. The chain is built from TRBV5-1 and TRBJ2-7; unclear D gene. The CDR3 totals 15 residues. V was trimmed by 1 base and J by 2 bases, leaving 13 bases between them. Germline values: CDR1 SGHRS, CDR2 YFSETQ.

The genes are TRBV3-1 (or the pseudogene TRBV3-2) and TRBJ1-1; TRBD1 matches at 7 bases. The germline V gene has CDR1 LGHDT and CDR2 YNNKEL (reference sequence). Trimming removed 4 bases from V and 5 bases from J; junction bases left unmatched: 10. CDR3 size: 15 residues. The CDR3 reads CASSRPMLTGTEAFF. In nucleotides, the CDR3 is TGTGCCAGCAGCCGTCCTATGCTGACAGGGACTGAAGCTTTCTTT.

The chain has TRBV2 and TRBJ2-5; the match to TRBD2 covers 10 bases. The CDR3 has 14 amino acids. The ends lost 7 bases at V and 5 bases at J; junction bases unmatched: 7. In germline, CDR1 is SNHLY, CDR2 FYNNEI. Here the CDR3 reads CASIQREGGETQYF. The CDR3 nucleotides read TGTGCCAGCATTCAGCGGGAGGGGGGGGAGACCCAGTACTTC.

The chain carries TRBV2 and TRBJ2-2; possibly TRBD2 for D (6 bases). This CDR3 spans 15 amino acids. Germline CDR1 is SNHLY and CDR2 is FYNNEI. V lost 5 bases and J 1 base, leaving 11 bases between the germline ends. The CDR3 loop is CASSLFGGNTGELFF. The DNA for the CDR3 is TGTGCCAGCAGTCTCTTCGGGGGGAACACCGGGGAGCTGTTTTTT.

The rearrangement links TRBV7-8 to TRBJ1-5, with 7 bases identical to TRBD1. The CDR3 has 15 residues. CDR1 SGHVS and CDR2 FQNEAQ come from the germline V gene. V lost 5 bases, J lost 2 bases, and 6 bases stayed unmatched. The CDR3 protein is CASSVRTGRNQPQHF. The CDR3 DNA reads TGTGCCAGCAGCGTACGGACAGGCCGCAATCAGCCCCAGCATTTT.

This clone was counted only a few times. The chain is built from TRBV5-1 and TRBJ2-1; 12 nucleotides agree with TRBD2. Germline CDR1 reads SGHRS; CDR2 reads YFSETQ. Unmatched junction bases numbered 6, after V lost 4 bases and J lost 10 bases. This CDR3 comprises 14 residues. CDR3 protein: CASSMTSGSLEQFF. As DNA, the CDR3 is TGCGCCAGCAGCATGACTAGCGGGAGCTTGGAGCAGTTCTTC.

The chain uses TRBV5-1 and TRBJ1-2; D perhaps matches TRBD1 (6 bases). The germline V gene has CDR1 SGHRS and CDR2 YFSETQ. There are 15 residues in the CDR3. The V end was cut by 3 bases, the J end by 3 bases, with 15 bases between. CDR3 protein: CASSYIGRGDYGYTF. The CDR3 nucleotides read TGCGCCAGCAGCTATATTGGCAGGGGAGACTATGGCTACACCTTC.

The chain has TRBV5-1 and TRBJ1-1; D remains unclear. This CDR3 is 13 amino acids long. Per germline, CDR1 SGHRS and CDR2 YFSETQ. V was shortened by 0 bases and J by 1 base, with 4 bases between the two germline ends. The CDR3 sequence: CASSLAGNTEAFF. CDR3 DNA: TGCGCCAGCAGCTTGGCGGGGAACACTGAAGCTTTCTTT. The whole variable domain, filled in from reference TRBV5-1 and TRBJ1-1, reads KAGVTQTPRYLIKTRGQQVTLSCSPISGHRSVSWYQQTPGQGLQFLFEYFSETQRNKGNFPGRFSGRQFSNSRSEMNVSTLELGDSALYLCASSLAGNTEAFFGQGTRLTVV.

The chain joins TRBV11-3 to TRBJ2-5; D is ambiguous. Germline CDR1 reads SGHNT; CDR2 reads YENEEA. The CDR3 is 13 amino acids. V was pared by 6 bases and J by 0 bases, with 8 bases between. The DNA for the CDR3 is TGTGCCAGCAGTACATCGTACCAAGAGACCCAGTACTTC. It encodes CASSTSYQETQYF. Variable domain in full (rest from reference TRBV11-3 and TRBJ2-5): EAGVVQSPRYKIIEKKQPVAFWCNPISGHNTLYWYLQNLGQGPELLIRYENEEAVDDSQLPKDRFSAERLKGVDSTLKIQPAELGDSAVYLCASSTSYQETQYFGPGTRLLVL.

This sequence joins TRBV30 and TRBJ2-2; 10 bases match TRBD2. Trimming at V came to 3 bases and at J to 4 bases, leaving 5 bases not matched to a gene. The CDR3 has 15 amino acids. Germline values: CDR1 GTSNPN, CDR2 SVGIG (reference sequence). CDR3 nucleotides: TGTGCCTGGAGGCTAGCGGGGGCGGGCACCGGGGAGCTGTTTTTT. It is translated as CAWRLAGAGTGELFF. Based on the CDR3 plus reference TRBV30 and TRBJ2-2, the full variable domain is SQTIHQWPATLVQPVGSPLSLECTVEGTSNPNLYWYRQAAGRGLQLLFYSVGIGQISSEVPQNLSASRPQDRQFILSSKKLLLSDSGFYLCAWRLAGAGTGELFFGEGSRLTVL.

CDR3 protein: CASSLGRVKIDEQYF. Written as DNA, the CDR3 is TGTGCCAGCAGTTTAGGCAGGGTGAAGATTGACGAGCAGTACTTC. The rearrangement joins TRBV28 to TRBJ2-7; D may be TRBD1 (5 bases). Germline CDR1 MDHEN, CDR2 SYDVKM. V was pared by 2 bases and J by 5 bases, with 16 bases between. This CDR3 has 15 residues.

This rearrangement joins TRBV7-9 to TRBJ2-1, with 9 positions matching TRBD2. Germline loops: CDR1 SEHNR, CDR2 FQNEAQ (reference sequence). The V and J ends lost 3 bases and 8 bases, in that order; junction bases with no gene match: 11. There are 16 residues in the CDR3. The CDR3 DNA follows: TGTGCCAGCAGCTTTAGGGGGCGGGAGGGTCGCCATGAGCAGTTCTTC. Translation: CASSFRGREGRHEQFF.

This rearrangement joins TRBV19 to TRBJ2-1, with 10 nucleotides matching TRBD2. Germline V gene lookup returns CDR1 LNHDA and CDR2 SQIVND (reference sequence). The CDR3 runs to 15 residues. After removal of 6 bases from V and 9 bases from J, the junction contained 11 bases not matched to a gene. CDR3: CASRPPGLAVTEQFF. CDR3 bases: TGTGCCAGTAGACCTCCCGGACTAGCGGTAACTGAGCAGTTCTTC.

The CDR3 coding sequence is TGCGCCAGCAGCTTGGGTCAGGGTGGTATTAGCACTGAAGCTTTCTTT. It codes for CASSLGQGGISTEAFF. The V and J genes are TRBV5-1 and TRBJ1-1; D might be TRBD1 (5 bases). Looked up from germline, CDR1 is SGHRS and CDR2 is YFSETQ. This CDR3 region has 16 residues. The V end was cut by 0 bases, the J end by 4 bases, with 16 bases between.

The rearrangement joins TRBV7-2 to TRBJ2-7, with TRBD1 identical over 8 bases. CDR3 size: 18 residues. Germline CDR1 reads SGHTA; CDR2 reads FQGNSA. The J segment lost 4 bases and the V segment lost 3 bases, leaving 17 bases of the junction unmatched. The CDR3, as DNA: TGTGCCAGCAGCTTCCCCCGACAACCCGGACAGGGATATTACGAGCAGTACTTC. Translated: CASSFPRQPGQGYYEQYF. Looking up the rest from reference TRBV7-2 and TRBJ2-7 gives the full variable domain: GAGVSQSPSNKVTEKGKDVELRCDPISGHTALYWYRQSLGQGLEFLIYFQGNSAPDKSGLPSDRFSAERTGGSVSTLTIQRTQQEDSAVYLCASSFPRQPGQGYYEQYFGPGTRLTVT.

The V gene is TRBV7-3, the J gene TRBJ2-3; 13 bases fit TRBD2. The germline gives CDR1 SGHTA, CDR2 FQGTGA. CDR3 length: 19 residues. J was trimmed by 2 bases and V by 4 bases; bases with no gene match: 12. CDR3: CASSSQPGLAGTPTDTQYF. The CDR3 DNA is TGTGCCAGCAGCTCACAACCGGGACTAGCGGGAACCCCCACAGATACGCAGTATTTT.

The rearrangement joins TRBV7-9 to TRBJ1-1; 7 bases agree with TRBD1. Germline loops: CDR1 SEHNR, CDR2 FQNEAQ (reference sequence). The CDR3 is 14 residues long. J gave up 6 bases and V 5 bases, and 9 bases lay outside the gene matches. The CDR3 loop reads CASSGGQAHSEAFF. The CDR3 coding sequence is TGTGCCAGCAGCGGAGGACAGGCCCACTCTGAAGCTTTCTTT.

This rearrangement joins TRBV5-1 to TRBJ1-3; 7 nucleotides agree with TRBD1. The CDR3 totals 17 residues. In germline, CDR1 is SGHRS, CDR2 YFSETQ. The V segment lost 0 bases and the J segment 0 bases; nucleotides outside the gene matches: 6. The CDR3 protein is CASSLETGTYSGNTIYF. CDR3 sequence (DNA): TGCGCCAGCAGCTTGGAGACAGGGACTTACTCTGGAAACACCATATATTTT.

The chain links TRBV10-3 to TRBJ2-1; 9 positions match TRBD2. Germline V gives CDR1 ENHRY, CDR2 SYGVKD. The length of the CDR3 is 16 residues. The V segment lost 3 bases and the J segment 3 bases; nucleotides outside the gene matches: 6. The chain's CDR3 is CAISELAGVNYNEQFF. In DNA form, the CDR3 reads TGTGCCATCAGTGAATTAGCGGGAGTGAACTACAATGAGCAGTTCTTC.

The V and J genes are TRBV10-3 and TRBJ1-2; 8 nucleotides agree with TRBD1. V dropped 8 bases and J dropped 10; count of bases not matched to a gene: 15. The CDR3 loop spans 14 amino acids. Germline V gene lookup returns CDR1 ENHRY and CDR2 SYGVKD. The CDR3 DNA sequence: TGTGCCATCGGTACGACTCGGACAGGGTGGGACTACACCTTC. Its translation: CAIGTTRTGWDYTF.

This clone has just a few counts. The chain recombines TRBV6-5 with TRBJ2-5, with 8 bases lining up with TRBD1. This CDR3 spans 15 amino acids. Losses at the gene ends were 7 bases for V and 1 base for J; bases not matched to a gene: 8. Germline loops: CDR1 MNHEY, CDR2 SVGAGI. For the CDR3, the DNA is TGTGCCAGCAAGGCCAACGGACAGGGCCAAGAGACCCAGTACTTC. Protein product: CASKANGQGQETQYF.

This chain joins TRBV28 and TRBJ1-5; no firm D call. The CDR3 has 15 residues. Germline V lookup: CDR1 MDHEN, CDR2 SYDVKM. V gave up 5 bases and J gave up 3 bases, with 14 bases separating them. CDR3 loop: CASSPWGATNQPQHF. The CDR3, as DNA: TGTGCCAGCAGTCCTTGGGGAGCCACCAATCAGCCCCAGCATTTT.

This chain links TRBV5-1 with TRBJ1-2, with D unclear. This CDR3 spans 15 amino acids. Germline V gene data show CDR1 as SGHRS and CDR2 as YFSETQ. Trimming took off 0 bases at V and 8 bases at J, with 17 bases between the two ends. CDR3 in amino acids: CASSLGTPGSFGYTF. The DNA of the CDR3 is TGCGCCAGCAGCTTGGGGACTCCTGGGTCCTTCGGCTACACCTTC.